Listed below are T cell receptor beta chains from one sample, sequenced in a study of T cells expressing NK-cell markers. TCRdb reprocessed the 5' RACE reads, with one entry per CDR3 protein and no DNA. In total, the table holds around 260,000 distinct CDR3 sequences. Sequencing was done on a sample of blood T cells: a sorted CD56 or NKG2C T cell subset, CD4+ or CD8+ T cells, or bulk PBMC T cells (not recorded which). These receptors were collected from a woman aged 18 to 75 in good health. Each CDR3 is given with its conserved first and last residue.

CASRGGGVQDTQYF	TRBV12-3/TRBV12-4	TRBJ2-3
CSATSGRETYNEQFF	TRBV20-1	TRBJ2-1
CASSYMGWLFF	TRBV6-2/TRBV6-3	TRBJ2-2
CASGSQDTSYEQYF	TRBV19	TRBJ2-7
CASNDLNEQFF	TRBV7-2	TRBJ2-1
CASSYPKPAGQKGNEQFF	TRBV6-2/TRBV6-3	TRBJ2-1
CASSLEGTSKETQYF	TRBV7-2	TRBJ2-5
CASSPGQAEKLFF	TRBV12-3/TRBV12-4	TRBJ1-4
CSANKGMNTEAFF	TRBV20-1	TRBJ1-1
CASSPHRDRVSSYEQYF	TRBV19	TRBJ2-7
CAISAPGAGAGELFF	TRBV10-3	TRBJ2-2
CASSQGHAKTYEQYF	TRBV4-3	TRBJ2-7
CASSLESGLQPQHF	TRBV7-2	TRBJ1-5
CASSQEAGARNEQFF	TRBV4-2	TRBJ2-1
CASTESGGHDTQYF	TRBV6-1	TRBJ2-3
CASHRGLSTDTQYF	TRBV18	TRBJ2-3
CASSPGTVTYEQYF	TRBV5-1	TRBJ2-7
CASSLNAGGYEQYF	TRBV18	TRBJ2-7
CASSLGHRNTEAFF	TRBV7-6	TRBJ1-1
CASSPTGRPDTQYF	TRBV18	TRBJ2-3
CASSSPGPTDTQYF	TRBV6-1	TRBJ2-3
CSLRRGAQREAGELFF	TRBV29-1	TRBJ2-2
CSARDPSAQRYEQYF	TRBV20-1	TRBJ2-7
CASSPPGTHNEQFF	TRBV18	TRBJ2-1
CASSQEGSGYNEQFF	TRBV4-2	TRBJ2-1
CASSTLWRDQETQYF	TRBV6-1	TRBJ2-5
CASSPWRGFESLNEQFF	TRBV12-3/TRBV12-4	TRBJ2-1
CASSFRQGNSPLHF	TRBV5-1	TRBJ1-6
CASSQGTRPQETQYF	TRBV18	TRBJ2-5
CSARSWNEQFF	TRBV20-1	TRBJ2-1
CSATLGTNYGYTF	TRBV20-1	TRBJ1-2
CASSLNPERGRVVTF	TRBV7-3	TRBJ1-2
CSARGREGVETQYF	TRBV20-1	TRBJ2-5
CSARDRLAGSRNEQFF	TRBV20-1	TRBJ2-1
CASSLGGRAAQTTQYF	TRBV11-2	TRBJ2-5